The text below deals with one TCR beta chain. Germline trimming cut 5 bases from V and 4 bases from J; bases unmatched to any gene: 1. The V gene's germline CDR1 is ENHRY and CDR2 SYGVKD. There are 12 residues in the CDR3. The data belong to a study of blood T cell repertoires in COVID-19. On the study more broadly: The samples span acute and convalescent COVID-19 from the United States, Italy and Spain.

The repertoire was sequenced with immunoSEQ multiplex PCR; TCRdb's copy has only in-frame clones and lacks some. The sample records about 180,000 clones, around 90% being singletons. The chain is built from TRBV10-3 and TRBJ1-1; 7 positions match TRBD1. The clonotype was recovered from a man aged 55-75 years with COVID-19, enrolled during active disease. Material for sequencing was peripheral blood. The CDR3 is CAISHRGTEAFF. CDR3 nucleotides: TGTGCCATCAGTCACAGGGGCACTGAAGCTTTCTTT.